This T cell receptor beta chain derives from a study of shared clonotypes between healthy human individuals (dated by TCRdb to 2020 to 2022). Some background on the complete study: The cohort comprised a couple of women and a few men aged 18 to 49 years. For each donor, three plates each were used for CD4 naive and CD4 memory, two plates were used for CD8 naive, and one plate was used for CD8 memory. To estimate repertoire size and how much clonotypes are shared between individuals, the study performed deep sequencing of blood TCR repertoires from about 5 healthy adults. Libraries were prepared and TCR repertoires were sequenced by different laboratories using diverse techniques, in order to increase sequencing depth and limit assay-specific biases. Between about 0.8 and 9 billion PBMCs per donor were obtained by leukapheresis. What the research found in general, with its limitations: About 5% of naive CD4, around 4% of naive CD8, roughly 2.4% of memory CD4, and 0.35% to 0.5% of memory CD8 clonotypes were shared across four donors. Incomplete sequencing was indicated by rarefaction of sorted-subset datasets, despite the large sequencing depth. Sampling was restricted to blood, and TCR repertoires in tissue are likely to differ from TCR repertoires in blood. Compared with non-shared clonotypes, the clonotypes found in all four sorted-subset donors had higher generation probabilities. Because the study included only a small number of donors, the genetic and exposure-history diversity represented was limited. Larger estimated clonotype richness was generally found for naive subsets than for memory subsets. Pairwise subsampling indicated that sequencing depth was expected to affect the degree of clonotype sharing among donors.

Using the deep immunoSEQ assay, TCR CDR3 regions were amplified from genomic DNA by multiplex PCR. Genomic DNA extracted from each cell subset was distributed evenly over all wells of several immunoSEQ 96-well plates, and each plate served as one replicate. For sorted subsets, about 200 ng genomic DNA, equal to some 28,000 T cell genomes, was loaded into each replicate PCR. The purified libraries were quantified using a Qubit 3.0 fluorometer, sized with a Bioanalyzer 2100, and then quantified again using the KAPA Library Quantification kit. Every immunoSEQ 96-well plate was sequenced on a dedicated single-read 150-cycle Illumina NextSeq 550 flow cell. The original pipeline was this. Because the immunoSEQ output held only junctional sequences and lacked quality scores, the filtering could not match the filtering applied to full-length reads. To assign V/J genes and CDR3, sequences were annotated against IMGT germline references using PyIR, a Python wrapper for IgBLAST v1.9. Reads were removed for weak V/J assignments (E-value above 1e-6), missing CDR3, stop codons, out-of-frame junctions, or ambiguous translated residues. A V3J clonotype was defined by an identical inferred V gene, J gene, and CDR3 amino acid sequence. Percentage overlap between repertoires was computed as shared unique clonotypes divided by the size of the smaller repertoire. RTK rarefaction, the Chao1 estimator, and Recon v2.1 estimates of unobserved clonotypes were used to assess repertoire richness. For all TCRbeta clonotypes obtained by the gDNA method from four donors, generation probabilities were computed with OLGA. The table comes from immuneACCESS by way of TCRdb, which keeps in-frame sequences with V and J called. Part of the clones is missing from these tables; in studies checked, under half for an unresolved V gene and the rest for unknown reasons. The DNA gave D and trimming, while V, J and clone size come from that table. The sample table contains 2 million to 3 million clones; only one count was recorded for roughly 93% of them. The ten largest clones capture 0.36% of the sample.

About this clone itself: This receptor's antigen is unknown. No much larger clonotype is one base removed from it; base qualities were not supplied.

Donors were healthy HIV-negative adults with no recently reported acute infections or vaccinations. Every donor was a Caucasian adult living in Nashville, Tennessee, USA. CD4+ T cells were enriched by magnetic negative selection; naive cells were then positively selected on CD45RA, and the negative fraction formed the memory subset. After blood collection by leukapheresis, PBMCs were isolated using Ficoll-Histopaque density gradient centrifugation and then cryopreserved in the vapor phase of liquid nitrogen. Analytical flow cytometry was used to check the purity and quantity of every magnetically sorted T cell population. Each sorted fraction had its genomic DNA isolated and then quantified by UV absorbance on a Nanodrop 2000c. From the cysteine up to the phenylalanine, the CDR3 has a length of 15 residues. Just CDR3 DNA is preserved here, 45 bases in frame from base 1. V sheds 0 bases and J sheds 1 base, leaving 10 bases between their ends. The germline V gene provides CDR1 SGHRS and CDR2 YFSETQ.

The sequence came from a man between 18 and 29 years old in good health. Some clones in this sample may be carry-over from other donors' samples. Sequenced material: naive CD4+ T cells from PBMCs. Taken with the paper, the label for cell subset or site translates to: CD45RA+ positively selected. The chain was built from TRBV5-1 and TRBJ2-5; a tentative D call is TRBD2 (5 bases match). The DNA is TGCGCCAGCAGCTTGGGAGGGCAAGCCCAAGAGACCCAGTACTTC. It specifies CASSLGGQAQETQYF.